Presented here are 13 T cell receptor beta chains from one specimen sequenced in a study of chemoradiotherapy in HPV16-positive cancers. Clones were sequenced by immunoSEQ multiplex PCR, and TCRdb holds only the in-frame ones, with some missing. The sample gives around 3,000 clones, 75% to 95% of which show up once; around 2.5% is in the top ten. The material was tumor tissue, obtained from a patient who underwent chemoradiotherapy. These receptors were obtained from a human donor with HPV-associated anogenital cancer.

The chain carries TRBV5-4 and TRBJ2-3; D is tentatively TRBD1 or TRBD2 (7 bases each). The germline V gene encodes CDR1 SGHNT and CDR2 YYREEE (reference sequence). There are 16 residues in the CDR3. The V end was cut by 0 bases, the J end by 2 bases, with 13 bases between. The CDR3 coding sequence is TGTGCCAGCAGCTTGGCCGGGGGGACAGTCACAGATACGCAGTATTTT. It yields the protein CASSLAGGTVTDTQYF. The full variable domain, its missing parts supplied by reference TRBV5-4 and TRBJ2-3, is ETGVTQSPTHLIKTRGQQVTLRCSSQSGHNTVSWYQQALGQGPQFIFQYYREEENGRGNFPPRFSGLQFPNYSSELNVNALELDDSALYLCASSLAGGTVTDTQYFGPGTRLTVL.

The count of this clone is one. This sequence joins TRBV7-6 and TRBJ2-7, with D unclear. Trimming removed 0 bases from V and 3 bases from J, with 6 bases in between. This CDR3 is 13 amino acids long. Germline V lookup: CDR1 SGHVS, CDR2 FNYEAQ. Here the CDR3 DNA reads TGTGCCAGCAGCTTAGCGTCTGACTACGAGCAGTACTTC. Translation gives CASSLASDYEQYF.

The rearrangement joins TRBV6-1 to TRBJ2-3; D is ambiguous. This CDR3 spans 10 amino acids. Trimming pared 7 bases from V and 7 bases from J, leaving 6 bases between. Per germline, CDR1 MNHNS and CDR2 SASEGT. The CDR3 reads CASMGNTQYF. The CDR3 DNA reads TGTGCCAGCATGGGAAATACGCAGTATTTT.

The genes are TRBV6-4 and TRBJ2-1; the D gene is possibly TRBD1 (5 bases). CDR3 length equals 13 residues. Trimming removed 6 bases at V and 5 bases at J, with 11 bases between. The germline V gene encodes CDR1 MRHNA and CDR2 SNTAGT. The CDR3 is CASSPTANNEQFF. In nucleotides, the CDR3 is TGTGCCAGCAGCCCGACAGCTAACAATGAGCAGTTCTTC.

This clone appeared a few times. The chain joins TRBV7-2 to TRBJ2-2; D gene unclear. The germline gives CDR1 SGHTA, CDR2 FQGNSA. The V end lost 5 bases, the J end lost 0 bases, and 13 bases lay between the germline ends. This CDR3 region has 16 residues. The CDR3 loop reads CASSLRRGANTGELFF. For the CDR3, the DNA is TGTGCCAGCAGCCTCCGACGAGGAGCGAACACCGGGGAGCTGTTTTTT.

This chain connects TRBV11-2 to TRBJ2-5; D not certain. V was shortened by 3 bases and J by 4 bases, with 12 bases between the two germline ends. CDR3 size: 14 residues. Germline V lookup: CDR1 SGHAT, CDR2 FQNNGV. CDR3 in DNA: TGTGCCAGCAGCTTTGGGTTTTCCGGAGAGACCCAGTACTTC. Amino acids: CASSFGFSGETQYF.

The rearrangement uses TRBV19 and TRBJ1-6; 8 bases map to TRBD1. Germline V CDR1 and CDR2: LNHDA, SQIVND (reference sequence). The V gene end was trimmed by 5 bases and the J gene end by 8 bases; junction bases not matched to a gene: 5. The CDR3 is 14 amino acids. The CDR3 sequence: CASSSGQDYSPLHF. CDR3 coding DNA: TGTGCCAGTAGTTCGGGACAGGACTATTCACCCCTCCACTTT.

The rearrangement uses TRBV11-2 and TRBJ1-6; D is ambiguous. Per the germline V gene, CDR1 is SGHAT and CDR2 is FQNNGV. Deletions cut 6 bases from V and 8 bases from J, with 14 bases between. The CDR3 runs to 14 residues. DNA of the CDR3: TGTGCCAGCAGTCACAGAAGGATGGATTCACCCCTCCACTTT. This encodes CASSHRRMDSPLHF.

The CDR3, as DNA: TGTGCCAGCAGTGGGGGACAGGGGAAAGGGTCCACAGATACGCAGTATTTT. It encodes CASSGGQGKGSTDTQYF. The rearrangement uses TRBV6-1 and TRBJ2-3; 10 bases fit TRBD1. V dropped 4 bases and J dropped 2; count of bases not matched to a gene: 9. CDR1 and CDR2 from the germline V gene are MNHNS and SASEGT. CDR3 length equals 17 residues.

V usage is TRBV7-6 and J usage is TRBJ1-1; no clear D gene. This CDR3 contains 14 residues. V gave up 5 bases and J gave up 1 base, with 11 bases separating them. CDR1 is SGHVS and CDR2 is FNYEAQ in the germline V gene. The CDR3 DNA sequence: TGTGCCAGCAGCCCCCAACTGACGAACACTGAAGCTTTCTTT. Translating it yields CASSPQLTNTEAFF.

This chain joins TRBV19 and TRBJ1-2, with D unclear. The CDR3 has 14 residues. Germline V gene lookup returns CDR1 LNHDA and CDR2 SQIVND (reference sequence). Trimming removed 3 bases at V and 0 bases at J, with 8 bases between. This CDR3 is CASSIPSSNYGYTF. Here the CDR3 DNA reads TGTGCCAGTAGTATCCCGAGCTCTAACTATGGCTACACCTTC.

This rearrangement joins TRBV7-9 to TRBJ2-3, with D unresolved. This CDR3 comprises 14 residues. V was shortened by 1 base and J by 0 bases, with 5 bases between the two germline ends. Germline V lookup: CDR1 SEHNR, CDR2 FQNEAQ (reference sequence). The CDR3 spells CASSLVVSTDTQYF. CDR3 in DNA: TGTGCCAGCAGCTTAGTTGTTAGCACAGATACGCAGTATTTT.

The sample holds a few counts of this clone. The chain combines TRBV7-2 with TRBJ1-1; 7 bases fit TRBD1. Trimming cost V 1 base and J 0 bases; bases outside gene matches: 5. Germline values: CDR1 SGHTA, CDR2 FQGNSA. The CDR3 is 16 residues long. CDR3 region: CASSLGPGTVNTEAFF. The DNA for the CDR3 is TGTGCCAGCAGCTTAGGGCCCGGGACAGTGAACACTGAAGCTTTCTTT.